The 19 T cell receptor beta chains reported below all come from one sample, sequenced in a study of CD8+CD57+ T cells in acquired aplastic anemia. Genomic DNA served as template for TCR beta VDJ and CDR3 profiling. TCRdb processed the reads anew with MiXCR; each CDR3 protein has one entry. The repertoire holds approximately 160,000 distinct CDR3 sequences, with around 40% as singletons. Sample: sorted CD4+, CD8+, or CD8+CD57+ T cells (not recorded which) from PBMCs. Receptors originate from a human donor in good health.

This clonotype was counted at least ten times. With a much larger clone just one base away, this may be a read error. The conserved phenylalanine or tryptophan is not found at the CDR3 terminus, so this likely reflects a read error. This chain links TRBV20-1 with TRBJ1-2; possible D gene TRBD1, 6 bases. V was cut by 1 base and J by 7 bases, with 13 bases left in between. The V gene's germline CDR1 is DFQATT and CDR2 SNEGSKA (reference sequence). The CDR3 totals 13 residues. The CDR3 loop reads CSARVPGGGGYTL. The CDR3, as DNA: TGCAGTGCTAGAGTCCCTGGGGGCGGTGGCTACACCCTC.

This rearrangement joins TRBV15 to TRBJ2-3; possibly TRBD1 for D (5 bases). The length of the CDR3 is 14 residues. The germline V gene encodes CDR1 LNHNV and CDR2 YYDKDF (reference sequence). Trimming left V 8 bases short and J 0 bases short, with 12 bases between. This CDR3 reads CATQGWVSTDTQYF. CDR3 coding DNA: TGTGCCACCCAGGGTTGGGTTAGCACAGATACGCAGTATTTT. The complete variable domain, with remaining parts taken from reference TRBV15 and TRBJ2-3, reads DAMVIQNPRYQVTQFGKPVTLSCSQTLNHNVMYWYQQKSSQAPKLLFHYYDKDFNNEADTPDNFQSRRPNTSFCFLDIRSPGLGDTAMYLCATQGWVSTDTQYFGPGTRLTVL.

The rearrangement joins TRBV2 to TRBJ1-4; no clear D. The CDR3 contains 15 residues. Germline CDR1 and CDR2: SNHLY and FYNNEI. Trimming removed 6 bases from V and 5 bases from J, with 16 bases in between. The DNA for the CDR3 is TGTGCCAGCAGGGTAGGGTATGCCCGAAATGAAAAACTGTTTTTT. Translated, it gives CASRVGYARNEKLFF.

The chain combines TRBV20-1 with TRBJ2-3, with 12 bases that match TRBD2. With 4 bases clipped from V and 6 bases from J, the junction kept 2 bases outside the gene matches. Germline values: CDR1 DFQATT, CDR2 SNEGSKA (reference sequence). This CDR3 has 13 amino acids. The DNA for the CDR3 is TGCAGTGCTACCGGGACTAGCGGGGATACGCAGTATTTT. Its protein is CSATGTSGDTQYF.

Here the CDR3 DNA reads TGTGCCAGCAGCACCCAGACAGGGGACACCGGGGAGCTGTTTTTT. Encoded protein: CASSTQTGDTGELFF. The V call is TRBV10-3, the J call TRBJ2-2, with TRBD1 matching over 8 bases. This CDR3 is built from 15 residues. From germline, CDR1 is ENHRY and CDR2 SYGVKD. The V segment lost 10 bases and the J segment 3 bases; nucleotides outside the gene matches: 10.

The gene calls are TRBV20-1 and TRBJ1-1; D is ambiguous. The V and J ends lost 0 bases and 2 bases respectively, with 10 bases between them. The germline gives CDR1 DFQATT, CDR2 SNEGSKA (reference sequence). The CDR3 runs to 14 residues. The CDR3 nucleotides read TGCAGTGCTAGAGATGGTAGAGTAAACACTGAAGCTTTCTTT. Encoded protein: CSARDGRVNTEAFF.

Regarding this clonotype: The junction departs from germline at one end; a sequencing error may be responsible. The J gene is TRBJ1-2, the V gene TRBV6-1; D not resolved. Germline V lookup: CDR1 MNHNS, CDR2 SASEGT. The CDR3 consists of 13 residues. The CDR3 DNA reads TGTGCCTGCAGTCGGGTCGAGGGTTATGGCTACACCTTC. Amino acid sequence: CACSRVEGYGYTF.

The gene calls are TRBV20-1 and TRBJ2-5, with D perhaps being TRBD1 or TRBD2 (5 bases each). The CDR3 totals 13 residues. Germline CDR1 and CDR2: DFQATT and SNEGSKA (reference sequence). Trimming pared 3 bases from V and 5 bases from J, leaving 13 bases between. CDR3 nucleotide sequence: TGCAGTGCTAGGGTTGGGGGTCAGGAGACCCAGTACTTC. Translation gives CSARVGGQETQYF.

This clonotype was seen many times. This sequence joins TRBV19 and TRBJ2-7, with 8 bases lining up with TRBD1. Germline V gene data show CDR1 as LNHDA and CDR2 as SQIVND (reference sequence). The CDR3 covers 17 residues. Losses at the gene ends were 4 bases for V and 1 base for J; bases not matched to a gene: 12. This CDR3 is CASSKTRGQEPSYEQYF. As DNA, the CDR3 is TGTGCCAGTAGTAAGACGCGGGGACAGGAACCATCCTACGAGCAGTACTTC.

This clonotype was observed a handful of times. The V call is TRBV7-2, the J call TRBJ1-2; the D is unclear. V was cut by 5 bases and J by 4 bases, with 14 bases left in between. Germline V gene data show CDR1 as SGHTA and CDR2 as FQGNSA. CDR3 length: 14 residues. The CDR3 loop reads CASSPAVYGYGYTF. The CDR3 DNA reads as TGTGCCAGCAGCCCGGCAGTTTATGGCTATGGCTACACCTTC. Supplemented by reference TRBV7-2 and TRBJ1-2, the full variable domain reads GAGVSQSPSNKVTEKGKDVELRCDPISGHTALYWYRQSLGQGLEFLIYFQGNSAPDKSGLPSDRFSAERTGGSVSTLTIQRTQQEDSAVYLCASSPAVYGYGYTFGSGTRLTVV.

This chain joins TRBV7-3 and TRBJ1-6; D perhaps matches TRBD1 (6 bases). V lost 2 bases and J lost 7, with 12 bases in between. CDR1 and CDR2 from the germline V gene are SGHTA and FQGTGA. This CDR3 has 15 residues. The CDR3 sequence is CASSLVDTGNSPLHF. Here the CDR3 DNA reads TGTGCCAGCAGCTTAGTGGACACAGGGAATTCACCCCTCCACTTT.

The CDR3 sequence is CAIADAPESPLHF. As DNA, the CDR3 is TGTGCCATTGCAGATGCCCCGGAATCACCCCTCCACTTT. The gene calls are TRBV10-3 and TRBJ1-6, with D unresolved. Germline CDR1 and CDR2: ENHRY and SYGVKD. The V and J ends lost 9 bases and 10 bases respectively, with 16 bases between them. CDR3 size: 13 residues.

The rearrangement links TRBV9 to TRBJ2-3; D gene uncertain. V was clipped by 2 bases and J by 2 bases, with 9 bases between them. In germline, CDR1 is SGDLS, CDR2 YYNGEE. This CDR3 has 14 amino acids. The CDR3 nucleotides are TGTGCCAGCAGCGTTACGAGTTTCACAGATACGCAGTATTTT. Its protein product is CASSVTSFTDTQYF.

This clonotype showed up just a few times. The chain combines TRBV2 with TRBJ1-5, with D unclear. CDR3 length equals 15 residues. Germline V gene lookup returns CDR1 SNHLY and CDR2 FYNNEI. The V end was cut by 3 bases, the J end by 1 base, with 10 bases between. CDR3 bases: TGTGCCAGCAGTGATTCAGGCCTAAGCAATCAGCCCCAGCATTTT. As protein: CASSDSGLSNQPQHF.

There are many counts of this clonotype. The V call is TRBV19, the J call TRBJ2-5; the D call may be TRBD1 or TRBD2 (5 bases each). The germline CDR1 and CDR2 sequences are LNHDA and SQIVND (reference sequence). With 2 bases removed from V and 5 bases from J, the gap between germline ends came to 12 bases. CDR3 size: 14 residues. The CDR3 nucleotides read TGTGCCAGTAGTATAAGGGCCGGGACGGAGACCCAGTACTTC. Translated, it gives CASSIRAGTETQYF.

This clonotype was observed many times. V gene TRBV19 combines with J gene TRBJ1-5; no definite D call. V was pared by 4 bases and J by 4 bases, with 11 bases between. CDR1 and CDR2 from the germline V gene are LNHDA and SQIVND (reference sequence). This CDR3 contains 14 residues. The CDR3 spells CASSTDGVNQPQHF. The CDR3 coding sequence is TGTGCCAGTAGTACGGACGGGGTTAATCAGCCCCAGCATTTT.

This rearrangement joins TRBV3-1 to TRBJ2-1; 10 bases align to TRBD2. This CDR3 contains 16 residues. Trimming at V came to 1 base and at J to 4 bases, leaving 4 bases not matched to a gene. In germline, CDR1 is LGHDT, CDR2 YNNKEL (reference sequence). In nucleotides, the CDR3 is TGTGCCAGCAGCCAAGCTGGACTAGCGGTTTACAATGAGCAGTTCTTC. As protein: CASSQAGLAVYNEQFF.

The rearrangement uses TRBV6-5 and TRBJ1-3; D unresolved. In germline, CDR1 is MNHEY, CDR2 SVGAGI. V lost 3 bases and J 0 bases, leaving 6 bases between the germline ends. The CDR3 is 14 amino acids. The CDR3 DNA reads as TGTGCCAGCAGTTATAAACCCTCTGGAAACACCATATATTTT. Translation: CASSYKPSGNTIYF.

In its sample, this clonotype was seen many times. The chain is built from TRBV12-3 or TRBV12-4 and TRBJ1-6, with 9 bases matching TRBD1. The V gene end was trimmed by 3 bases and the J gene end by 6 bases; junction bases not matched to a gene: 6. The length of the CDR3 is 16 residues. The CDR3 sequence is CASSFGQGMGNSPLHF. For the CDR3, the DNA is TGTGCCAGCAGTTTCGGACAGGGGATGGGTAATTCACCCCTCCACTTT.